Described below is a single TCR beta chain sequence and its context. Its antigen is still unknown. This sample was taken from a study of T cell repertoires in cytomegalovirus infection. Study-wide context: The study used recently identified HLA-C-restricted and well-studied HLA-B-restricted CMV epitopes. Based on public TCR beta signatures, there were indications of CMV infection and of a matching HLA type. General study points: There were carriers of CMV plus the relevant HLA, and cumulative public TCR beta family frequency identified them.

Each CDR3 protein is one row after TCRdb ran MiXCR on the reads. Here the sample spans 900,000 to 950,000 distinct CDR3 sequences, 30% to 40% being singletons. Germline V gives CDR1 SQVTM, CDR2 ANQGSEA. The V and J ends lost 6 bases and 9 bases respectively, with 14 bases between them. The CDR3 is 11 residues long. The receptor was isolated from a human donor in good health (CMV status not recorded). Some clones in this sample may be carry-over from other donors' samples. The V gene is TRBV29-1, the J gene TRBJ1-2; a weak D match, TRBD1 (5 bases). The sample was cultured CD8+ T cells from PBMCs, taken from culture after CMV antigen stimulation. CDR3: CSVFRDGRYTF. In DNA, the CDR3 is TGCAGCGTGTTTCGGGACGGACGCTACACCTTC. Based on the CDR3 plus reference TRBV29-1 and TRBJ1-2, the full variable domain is SAVISQKPSRDICQRGTSLTIQCQVDSQVTMMFWYRQQPGQSLTLIATANQGSEATYESGFVIDKFPISRPNLTFSTLTVSNMSPEDSSIYLCSVFRDGRYTFGSGTRLTVV.